This T cell receptor beta chain was captured by sequencing in a study of blood T cell repertoires in COVID-19. Turning to the study itself: From T cells, B-cell-depleted T cells, or PBMCs came the material, which was cDNA or gDNA.

J gave up 1 base and V 0 bases, and 1 base lay outside the gene matches. The CDR3 has 15 amino acids. Germline V gene lookup returns CDR1 SGDLS and CDR2 YYNGEE. Original processing methods: Reference gene primer amplification yielded estimated nucleated cell counts. Method: immunoSEQ multiplex PCR; TCRdb's copy keeps in-frame clones and lacks some. Clone size and the V and J calls come from that table; the DNA yielded D and trimming. The sample holds 90,000 to 100,000 clones, roughly 82% seen once. This sequence joins TRBV9 and TRBJ2-3, with 8 bases aligning to TRBD2. The sequenced sample was peripheral blood. This clonotype was sampled from a man in his 60s with acute or convalescent COVID-19. The CDR3 bases are TGTGCCAGCAGCGTAGAACTAGCGGGCACAGATACGCAGTATTTT. Residues: CASSVELAGTDTQYF.